The 26 T cell receptor beta chains below were found in one sample sequenced in a study of T cells after yellow fever vaccination (dated 2019 in TCRdb). The library relied on 5' RACE. TCRdb records Illumina HiSeq 2500 as the sequencer. TCRdb reanalyzed the raw reads on its own, using fastp at Q25 for trimming and MiXCR for clone calling, and kept in-frame beta chains. Each CDR3 protein gets just one entry, which takes the most common genes and DNA from the rows behind it. Across this sample there are more than 15,000 distinct CDR3 sequences, with around 4% seen only once. The biggest ten clones account for 0.4% to 0.45% of the sample. Reading the label with the study, this specimen's treatment or condition is: live attenuated yellow fever vaccine strain. Sequenced material: PBMCs, either bulk or a sorted T-cell subset (CD4+, CD8+, memory, or dextramer-sorted; not recorded which), taken 15 days after the yellow fever booster vaccination. Every receptor here comes from a man younger than 45 who received the YFV17D yellow fever vaccine.

This clonotype appeared many times. The chain links TRBV4-2 to TRBJ2-4, with D perhaps assigned TRBD1 or TRBD2 (5 bases each). The CDR3 is 15 residues long. CDR1 LGHNA and CDR2 YNFKEQ come from the germline V gene. V dropped 4 bases and J dropped 0 bases, with 10 bases sitting between them. CDR3 sequence reads: CASSRGTLAKNIQYF. The CDR3 DNA sequence: TGTGCCAGCAGCCGAGGGACCCTAGCCAAAAACATTCAGTACTTC.

There are many counts of this clonotype. This chain links TRBV6-5 with TRBJ2-7; D tentatively fits TRBD1 or TRBD2 (5 bases each). Trimming stripped 4 bases from V and 2 bases from J, with 9 bases between. Germline CDR1 is MNHEY and CDR2 is SVGAGI. The CDR3 loop spans 13 amino acids. For the CDR3, the DNA is TGTGCCAGCAGTTGGGACGGAGCCTACGAGCAGTACTTC. As protein: CASSWDGAYEQYF.

In this sample, this clonotype turned up many times. This chain links TRBV20-1 with TRBJ2-1; D remains unclear. Germline V lookup: CDR1 DFQATT, CDR2 SNEGSKA (reference sequence). The length of the CDR3 is 16 residues. V gave up 2 bases and J gave up 4 bases, with 18 bases separating them. CDR3 sequence: CSARSTLATIYNEQFF. CDR3 nucleotides: TGCAGTGCTAGATCAACATTGGCCACGATTTACAATGAGCAGTTCTTC.

This clonotype was observed many times. The V gene is TRBV20-1, the J gene TRBJ1-4; D remains ambiguous. Germline loops: CDR1 DFQATT, CDR2 SNEGSKA (reference sequence). V was pared by 3 bases and J by 6 bases, with 5 bases between. The CDR3 totals 11 residues. The CDR3 spells CSASRDEKLFF. The DNA of the CDR3 is TGCAGTGCTAGTCGGGATGAAAAACTGTTTTTT.

The sample holds many counts of this clonotype. The gene calls are TRBV20-1 and TRBJ2-7; TRBD2 aligns across 7 bases. The V gene's germline CDR1 is DFQATT and CDR2 SNEGSKA (reference sequence). CDR3 size: 12 residues. Trimming cost V 1 base and J 4 bases; bases outside gene matches: 1. This CDR3 is CSARVGGYEQYF. CDR3 nucleotides: TGCAGTGCTAGAGTCGGGGGGTACGAGCAGTACTTC.

This clonotype was found many times. The genes are TRBV12-3 or TRBV12-4 and TRBJ1-1, with D unclear. The CDR3 is made up of 13 amino acids. V lost 11 bases and J lost 0, with 13 bases in between. CDR3 nucleotide sequence: TGTGCCGGCGGGGAATCAATGAACACTGAAGCTTTCTTT. Translating it yields CAGGESMNTEAFF.

By sample fraction, this clonotype is medium-sized (0.01 to 0.1%). The chain recombines TRBV3-1 with TRBJ1-6; 7 positions agree with TRBD1. CDR3 length: 16 amino acids. Germline lookup yields CDR1 LGHDT and CDR2 YNNKEL (reference sequence). V dropped 3 bases and J dropped 7; count of bases not matched to a gene: 9. CDR3 in amino acids: CASSQAGQLGNSPLHF. CDR3 in DNA: TGTGCCAGCAGCCAGGCGGGACAGCTGGGGAATTCACCCCTCCACTTT.

There are many counts of this clonotype. The chain links TRBV4-3 to TRBJ1-1; 8 bases match TRBD1. The germline V gene has CDR1 LGHNA and CDR2 YSLEER. The J segment lost 11 bases and the V segment lost 4 bases, leaving 9 bases of the junction unmatched. The CDR3 extends over 13 amino acids. As DNA, the CDR3 is TGCGCCAGCAGCCGGATCGTGGACAGGGAGGCTTTCTTT. Residues: CASSRIVDREAFF.

There are many counts of this clonotype. This chain joins TRBV27 and TRBJ1-5, with 7 bases identical to TRBD1. Germline V lookup: CDR1 MNHEY, CDR2 SMNVEV (reference sequence). J gave up 3 bases and V 4 bases, and 9 bases lay outside the gene matches. The length of the CDR3 is 16 residues. CDR3 sequence: CASSSSGRGNNQPQHF. CDR3 sequence (DNA): TGTGCCAGCAGTTCCTCGGGCAGGGGGAACAATCAGCCCCAGCATTTT.

This clonotype was counted many times. A read error may produce the germline difference seen at one junction end. V is TRBV3-1 and J is TRBJ2-1, with TRBD1 matching over 10 bases. The CDR3 extends over 16 amino acids. Germline assignment: CDR1 LGHDT and CDR2 YNNKEL (reference sequence). The CDR3 DNA follows: TGTGCCTGCAGCCAAGTTGGGACAGGGGTCGTCAATGAGCAGTTCTTC. Amino acids: CACSQVGTGVVNEQFF.

This clonotype was recorded many times. J is TRBJ1-1 and V is TRBV5-4; weak D call: TRBD1 (5 bases). This CDR3 comprises 15 residues. V gave up 0 bases and J gave up 0 bases, with 9 bases separating them. The germline V gene has CDR1 SGHNT and CDR2 YYREEE (reference sequence). CDR3 region: CASSLALGVNTEAFF. CDR3 coding DNA: TGTGCCAGCAGCTTGGCCCTAGGGGTGAACACTGAAGCTTTCTTT.

This clonotype was recorded many times. This rearrangement joins TRBV6-2 or TRBV6-3 to TRBJ2-7; 9 nucleotides match TRBD2. The ends lost 8 bases at V and 2 bases at J; junction bases unmatched: 7. Germline V gives CDR1 MNHEY, CDR2 SVGEGT. The CDR3 sequence is 14 residues long. The CDR3 region is CASSPSGTAYEQYF. CDR3 DNA sequence: TGTGCCAGCTCCCCTAGCGGGACCGCCTACGAGCAGTACTTC.

This clonotype showed up many times. This chain links TRBV19 with TRBJ2-3; 11 bases agree with TRBD1. The CDR3 is 17 amino acids. V dropped 3 bases and J dropped 1; count of bases not matched to a gene: 6. Germline lookup yields CDR1 LNHDA and CDR2 SQIVND (reference sequence). The CDR3 here is CASSISGTGGGTDTQYF. The DNA for the CDR3 is TGTGCCAGTAGTATCTCCGGGACAGGGGGGGGCACAGATACGCAGTATTTT.

This clonotype was recorded at least ten times. The CDR3 DNA is TGCGCCAGCAGCTTGGACTTTAGCTCCTACAATGAGCAGTTCTTC. Translated: CASSLDFSSYNEQFF. The rearrangement joins TRBV5-1 to TRBJ2-1; D is undetermined. V was shortened by 0 bases and J by 0 bases, with 7 bases between the two germline ends. CDR3 length: 15 amino acids. Germline CDR1 SGHRS, CDR2 YFSETQ. The whole variable domain, filled in from reference TRBV5-1 and TRBJ2-1, reads KAGVTQTPRYLIKTRGQQVTLSCSPISGHRSVSWYQQTPGQGLQFLFEYFSETQRNKGNFPGRFSGRQFSNSRSEMNVSTLELGDSALYLCASSLDFSSYNEQFFGPGTRLTVL.

This clonotype appeared many times. This chain links TRBV10-3 with TRBJ1-1; 7 positions match TRBD1. The CDR3 spans 15 residues. The germline V gene encodes CDR1 ENHRY and CDR2 SYGVKD. After removal of 4 bases from V and 1 base from J, the junction contained 6 bases not matched to a gene. The CDR3 reads CAISATTGSNTEAFF. CDR3 bases: TGTGCCATCAGTGCGACGACAGGGTCGAACACTGAAGCTTTCTTT.

This clonotype was found many times. The chain employs TRBV9 and TRBJ2-1; 7 nucleotides align to TRBD1. The V segment lost 8 bases and the J segment 1 base; nucleotides outside the gene matches: 9. The CDR3 is made up of 15 amino acids. CDR1 is SGDLS, CDR2 YYNGEE, per germline. As DNA, the CDR3 is TGTGCCAGTGCCAAAGGGGGCTTTTCCTACAATGAGCAGTTCTTC. Its translation is CASAKGGFSYNEQFF.

There are many counts of this clonotype. The chain recombines TRBV7-2 with TRBJ2-3, with 10 bases aligning to TRBD2. The CDR3 has 17 residues. The germline V gene has CDR1 SGHTA and CDR2 FQGNSA. The J segment lost 2 bases and the V segment lost 4 bases, leaving 9 bases of the junction unmatched. The CDR3 nucleotides read TGTGCCAGCAGCTACCCTTTAGCGGGAGGCTTCACAGATACGCAGTATTTT. Protein product: CASSYPLAGGFTDTQYF.

This clonotype occurred many times. The chain combines TRBV5-1 with TRBJ2-2; 14 bases match TRBD2. The CDR3 runs to 17 residues. V shed 0 bases, J shed 7 bases, and the junction held 5 bases outside the gene matches. Germline V lookup: CDR1 SGHRS, CDR2 YFSETQ. In DNA form, the CDR3 reads TGCGCCAGCAGCTTGGCCGGGACTAGCGGGAGCGTCGGGGAGCTGTTTTTT. It codes for CASSLAGTSGSVGELFF.

This clonotype showed up just a few times. The chain combines TRBV27 with TRBJ2-7, with D possibly being TRBD2 (7 bases). Looked up from germline, CDR1 is MNHEY and CDR2 is SMNVEV (reference sequence). V gave up 4 bases and J gave up 3 bases, with 13 bases separating them. The CDR3 spans 14 residues. The CDR3, as DNA: TGTGCCAGCAGTTGGGCAGGGGAGGGCTACGAGCAGTACTTC. This codes for CASSWAGEGYEQYF.

This clonotype was recorded at least ten times. The V call is TRBV19, the J call TRBJ2-3; 8 bases are a match to TRBD2. The germline CDR1 and CDR2 sequences are LNHDA and SQIVND (reference sequence). The CDR3 totals 16 residues. The V gene end was trimmed by 3 bases and the J gene end by 3 bases; junction bases not matched to a gene: 8. CDR3 sequence reads: CASSIAGGSATDTQYF. The CDR3 coding sequence is TGTGCCAGTAGTATCGCGGGAGGTTCGGCAACAGATACGCAGTATTTT.

This clonotype was detected many times. The junction departs from the called germline gene at one end, perhaps through a read error. The V gene is TRBV11-2, the J gene TRBJ2-6, with D unresolved. CDR3 length equals 13 residues. CDR1 SGHAT and CDR2 FQNNGV come from the germline V gene. The CDR3: CASKREGANVLTF. In DNA, the CDR3 is TGTGCGAGCAAAAGGGAAGGGGCCAACGTCCTGACTTTC.

By frequency in the sample, this clonotype is medium-sized. The chain has TRBV5-6 and TRBJ2-7; D remains ambiguous. Germline V gene sequence: CDR1 SGHDT, CDR2 YYEEEE. This CDR3 is built from 12 residues. V was cut by 1 base and J by 1 base, with 3 bases left in between. The CDR3 sequence is CASSLTSYEQYF. In DNA form, the CDR3 reads TGTGCCAGCAGCTTGACGTCCTACGAGCAGTACTTC.

This clonotype was recorded at least ten times. V gene TRBV7-9 combines with J gene TRBJ2-5; tentative D call: TRBD2 (6 bases). The CDR3 has 14 amino acids. V lost 4 bases and J 0 bases, leaving 9 bases between the germline ends. Germline V gene data show CDR1 as SEHNR and CDR2 as FQNEAQ (reference sequence). DNA of the CDR3: TGTGCCAGCAGCTCTTCTAGCGACCAAGAGACCCAGTACTTC. It specifies CASSSSSDQETQYF.

By share, this clonotype counts as medium-sized (0.01 to 0.1%). V usage is TRBV5-1 and J usage is TRBJ2-7; D gene uncertain. CDR1 SGHRS and CDR2 YFSETQ come from the germline V gene. This CDR3 region has 11 residues. Trimming took off 4 bases at V and 1 base at J, with 3 bases between the two ends. This CDR3 reads CASSASYEQYF. The CDR3 bases are TGCGCCAGCAGCGCGTCCTACGAGCAGTACTTC.

This clonotype occurred many times. The V call is TRBV29-1, the J call TRBJ2-1; 7 positions agree with TRBD1. V trimming: 5 bases; J trimming: 6 bases; junction bases outside the gene matches: 10. Germline lookup yields CDR1 SQVTM and CDR2 ANQGSEA. The CDR3 spans 14 residues. Here the CDR3 DNA reads TGCAGCGTTTGTCCCCGACAGGGAAGCAATGAGCAGTTCTTC. Its translation: CSVCPRQGSNEQFF.

This clonotype occurred many times. The rearrangement uses TRBV11-2 and TRBJ2-1; 7 nucleotides match TRBD2. Germline-derived CDR1 and CDR2 are SGHAT and FQNNGV. This CDR3 spans 14 amino acids. After removal of 1 base from V and 8 bases from J, the junction contained 5 bases not matched to a gene. CDR3 DNA: TGTGCCAGCAGCTTAGTCCTGGGGAGGGATGAGCAGTTCTTC. Protein sequence: CASSLVLGRDEQFF.